This TCR beta chain was identified during a study of sequential checkpoint blockade in melanoma. Study-level background: Patients were randomized 1:1 to nivolumab-then-ipilimumab or ipilimumab-then-nivolumab first-line.

Repertoires were generated with immunoSEQ multiplex PCR, while TCRdb's copy carries only in-frame clones and drops some. The top ten clones hold 10% to 15% of a sample with more than 25,000 clones, roughly 77% of them seen once. This sample's treatment: randomized to nivolumab then ipilimumab (arm A) or the reverse (arm B). From thawed PBMCs, live CD3+CD8+ cells negative for CD19 and CD56 were sorted. This sequence was found in a human donor with melanoma. The specimen was CD8+ T cells sorted from blood (inferred from file names), collected from a patient given nivolumab and ipilimumab in sequence.

The DNA of the CDR3 is TGTGCCAGCAGCCAAGAGATCGGGGAAACCTACAATGAGCAGTTCTTC. Amino acids: CASSQEIGETYNEQFF. This sequence joins TRBV4-2 and TRBJ2-1; D might be TRBD2 (5 bases). Germline values: CDR1 LGHNA, CDR2 YNFKEQ. With 0 bases removed from V and 2 bases from J, the gap between germline ends came to 11 bases. This CDR3 is built from 16 residues.